The 19 T cell receptor beta chains below come from one sample, sequenced in a study of control samples from healthy donors and cancer patients. Produced via immunoSEQ multiplex PCR; TCRdb's table is partial and in-frame only. The sample consists of about 97,000 clones, about 89% of them appearing once. The specimen sequenced was blood. Receptor source: a man aged 25 to 45 in good health.

The rearrangement uses TRBV7-9 and TRBJ1-5; D uncertain. The CDR3 covers 14 residues. V dropped 8 bases and J dropped 4 bases, with 15 bases sitting between them. Germline CDR1 is SEHNR and CDR2 is FQNEAQ (reference sequence). CDR3 loop: CASQSWEGNQPQHF. CDR3 sequence (DNA): TGTGCCAGCCAAAGCTGGGAAGGAAATCAGCCCCAGCATTTT.

The gene calls are TRBV7-6 and TRBJ1-1; D gene ambiguous. Looked up from germline, CDR1 is SGHVS and CDR2 is FNYEAQ. V was shortened by 2 bases and J by 0 bases, with 4 bases between the two germline ends. The CDR3 covers 13 residues. In DNA, the CDR3 is TGTGCCAGCAGCTTAAGTGTGAACACTGAAGCTTTCTTT. Protein sequence: CASSLSVNTEAFF.

V is TRBV15 and J is TRBJ2-3; D may be TRBD2 (7 bases). The germline gives CDR1 LNHNV, CDR2 YYDKDF (reference sequence). This CDR3 is built from 15 residues. The V and J ends lost 6 bases and 4 bases respectively, with 17 bases between them. DNA of the CDR3: TGTGCCACCAGTGGCGGGCGGGGGCTCTCAGATACGCAGTATTTT. As protein: CATSGGRGLSDTQYF.

The rearrangement joins TRBV14 to TRBJ2-7, with D possibly matching TRBD2 (6 bases). This CDR3 spans 13 amino acids. Trimming took 4 bases from V and 2 from J, leaving 9 bases between them. In germline, CDR1 is SGHDN, CDR2 FVKESK. CDR3 protein: CASSRIAAYEQYF. CDR3 DNA: TGTGCCAGCAGCCGTATAGCGGCCTACGAGCAGTACTTC.

The chain combines TRBV5-1 with TRBJ2-7; weak D call: TRBD2 (6 bases). This CDR3 is built from 15 residues. V dropped 0 bases and J dropped 1 base, with 11 bases sitting between them. Germline assignment: CDR1 SGHRS and CDR2 YFSETQ. The CDR3 bases are TGCGCCAGCAGCTTGGTTGGGACTGCATCCTACGAGCAGTACTTC. Its protein is CASSLVGTASYEQYF.

The V gene is TRBV10-1, the J gene TRBJ2-3, with D possibly being TRBD2 (5 bases). The ends were cut back, 3 bases at V and 0 bases at J, with 10 bases in the middle. Germline V lookup: CDR1 WNHNN, CDR2 SYGVQD (reference sequence). The CDR3 contains 15 residues. The CDR3 reads CASSDGGPSTDTQYF. CDR3 DNA sequence: TGCGCCAGCAGTGACGGCGGGCCAAGCACAGATACGCAGTATTTT.

This rearrangement joins TRBV5-4 to TRBJ2-1, with 9 bases fitting TRBD2. This CDR3 spans 17 amino acids. V was clipped by 10 bases and J by 4 bases; unmatched bases: 18. In germline, CDR1 is SGHNT, CDR2 YYREEE (reference sequence). CDR3 loop: CASTGGMAGGPYNEQFF. DNA for the CDR3: TGTGCCTCTACCGGGGGGATGGCGGGAGGGCCGTACAATGAGCAGTTCTTC.

The rearrangement uses TRBV24-1 and TRBJ1-2, with D possibly matching TRBD1 (5 bases). Between the trimmed V and J ends, which lost 0 bases and 6 bases, there was a span of 13 bases. Per the germline V gene, CDR1 is KGHDR and CDR2 is SFDVKD. The CDR3 loop spans 15 amino acids. CDR3 DNA: TGTGCCACCAGTGATTTGGGGGCCGGGGTGAATGGCTACACCTTC. Translated: CATSDLGAGVNGYTF.

The chain combines TRBV11-3 with TRBJ2-3, with 12 bases lining up with TRBD2. The length of the CDR3 is 16 residues. The germline V gene has CDR1 SGHNT and CDR2 YENEEA. The trim removed 4 bases at V and 2 bases at J, leaving 4 bases unmatched. The DNA for the CDR3 is TGTGCCAGCAGCTCCGGACTAGCGGGAAACACAGATACGCAGTATTTT. This gives the protein CASSSGLAGNTDTQYF.

The chain employs TRBV19 and TRBJ1-1; no definite D call. V was clipped by 4 bases and J by 2 bases, with 8 bases between them. The CDR3 has 13 amino acids. Germline values: CDR1 LNHDA, CDR2 SQIVND (reference sequence). CDR3 DNA sequence: TGTGCCAGTAGTACGTTGCGAAACACTGAAGCTTTCTTT. Its protein is CASSTLRNTEAFF.

This chain uses TRBV5-4 with TRBJ2-7; D call uncertain. Trimming cost V 0 bases and J 0 bases, with 7 bases left between them. Per germline, CDR1 SGHNT and CDR2 YYREEE (reference sequence). The CDR3 has 14 amino acids. The CDR3 nucleotides are TGTGCCAGCAGCTTGGGTTACGGCTCCTACGAGCAGTACTTC. This sequence encodes CASSLGYGSYEQYF.

V is TRBV10-2 and J is TRBJ2-5, with D tentatively TRBD2 (7 bases). Trimming removed 10 bases from V and 1 base from J, with 13 bases in between. Per germline, CDR1 WSHSY and CDR2 SAAADI. The CDR3 extends over 13 amino acids. The CDR3 spells CATTGGLQETQYF. CDR3 DNA sequence: TGCGCCACCACGGGGGGCCTCCAAGAGACCCAGTACTTC.

V usage is TRBV4-1 and J usage is TRBJ2-1, with D perhaps matching TRBD1 or TRBD2 (7 bases each). Germline assignment: CDR1 MGHRA and CDR2 YSYEKL. The CDR3 is made up of 17 amino acids. V shed 1 base and J shed 5 bases, with 18 bases lying between them. CDR3: CASSQGAGRGPDNEQFF. CDR3 sequence (DNA): TGCGCCAGCAGCCAAGGCGCTGGGAGGGGGCCGGACAATGAGCAGTTCTTC.

This rearrangement joins TRBV7-9 to TRBJ2-7; 7 bases align to TRBD2. The CDR3 is 13 residues long. Germline CDR1 and CDR2: SEHNR and FQNEAQ (reference sequence). J lost 5 bases, V lost 6 bases, and 7 bases had no gene match. CDR3 in DNA: TGTGCCAGCAGGAAGACTAGCCAAGACGAGCAGTACGTC. The encoded protein is CASRKTSQDEQYV.

The chain combines TRBV5-6 with TRBJ1-4, with 7 bases matching TRBD1. Per the germline V gene, CDR1 is SGHDT and CDR2 is YYEEEE. The CDR3 totals 15 residues. J gave up 5 bases and V 4 bases, and 8 bases lay outside the gene matches. The CDR3 sequence is CASSPRTGMNEKLFF. The CDR3 nucleotides read TGTGCCAGCAGCCCCAGGACAGGCATGAATGAAAAACTGTTTTTT.

V gene TRBV5-6 combines with J gene TRBJ2-5; 9 bases align to TRBD2. The germline CDR1 and CDR2 sequences are SGHDT and YYEEEE. Trimming took 4 bases from V and 2 from J; bases not matched to a gene: 12. The CDR3 has 17 amino acids. The CDR3 sequence: CASSAGERGATQETQYF. CDR3 DNA sequence: TGTGCCAGCAGCGCCGGGGAGCGGGGGGCGACTCAAGAGACCCAGTACTTC.

V is TRBV28 and J is TRBJ2-3; 10 bases line up with TRBD2. Trimming at V came to 7 bases and at J to 3 bases, leaving 1 base not matched to a gene. The germline V gene has CDR1 MDHEN and CDR2 SYDVKM. This CDR3 has 13 residues. The CDR3 region has the DNA TGTGCCAGCAAAGCGGGAGGGACAGATACGCAGTATTTT. This encodes CASKAGGTDTQYF.

The chain combines TRBV18 with TRBJ2-7; the D gene is possibly TRBD1 (5 bases). V shed 5 bases and J shed 5 bases, with 13 bases lying between them. This CDR3 spans 13 amino acids. CDR1 and CDR2 (germline): KGHSH, LQKENI. The CDR3 DNA reads TGTGCCAGCTCAGATTACAGGATGCACGAGCAGTACTTC. Translated, it gives CASSDYRMHEQYF.

The CDR3 nucleotides read TGTGCCAGCTCACCGGGCCCGAGCACAGATACGCAGTATTTT. This codes for CASSPGPSTDTQYF. This sequence joins TRBV18 and TRBJ2-3; no reliable D call. The germline gives CDR1 KGHSH, CDR2 LQKENI. This CDR3 is built from 14 residues. V lost 3 bases, J lost 0 bases, and 7 bases lay in between.